These T cell receptor beta chains were read from a single sample in a study of shared T cell receptors in the human thymus. Produced via immunoSEQ multiplex PCR; TCRdb's table is partial and in-frame only. Of about 380,000 clones listed, more than 85% are singletons. Sequenced sample: thymocytes. Receptor source: a human donor. CDR3s include the opening cysteine and the closing phenylalanine or tryptophan. D genes are given only for firm matches. Not every row has a clone size; where given, it reads once, few, many or a size class.

>-|few|TRBV18|TRBJ2-3
CASSPPSTDTQYF
TGTGCCAGCTCACCACCTAGCACAGATACGCAGTATTTT
>-|-|TRBV27|TRBJ2-3
CASSPPPGGPQWDTQYF
TGTGCCAGCAGTCCACCCCCCGGAGGCCCTCAGTGGGATACGCAGTATTTT
>-|-|TRBV7-3|TRBJ1-5
CASSPRAGPNQPQHF
TGTGCCAGCAGTCCCCGGGCGGGCCCCAATCAGCCCCAGCATTTT
>-|-|TRBV18|TRBJ1-1
CASSPPGDRSNTEAFF
TGTGCCAGCTCACCACCGGGAGACAGGTCGAACACTGAAGCTTTCTTT
>-|-|TRBV25-1|TRBJ2-5
CAIPHRGGEQETQYF
TGTGCCATCCCACACAGGGGAGGTGAGCAAGAGACCCAGTACTTC
>-|-|TRBV6-4|TRBJ2-1
CASSATEVLEGQFF
TGTGCCAGCAGCGCGACAGAGGTTCTTGAGGGGCAGTTCTTC
>-|-|TRBV27|TRBJ1-2
CASRDSKGHYGYTF
TGTGCCAGCAGAGACAGTAAGGGGCACTATGGCTACACCTTC
>-|-|TRBV14|TRBJ2-1
CASSLRLGPSSISSSWLFF
TGTGCCAGCAGCTTACGACTAGGCCCCTCCTCTATATCTTCCTCCTGGCTGTTCTTC
>TRBD1|-|TRBV7-2|TRBJ2-7
CASSLGDIDRGVAEQYF
TGTGCCAGCAGCTTAGGGGACATCGACAGGGGGGTCGCCGAGCAGTACTTC
>TRBD2|once|TRBV25-1|TRBJ2-7
CASSEVRAGGPDEQYF
TGTGCCAGCAGTGAGGTGCGAGCGGGAGGGCCGGATGAGCAGTACTTC
>TRBD1|-|TRBV10-3|TRBJ1-5
CATRQGNQPQHF
TGTGCCACCCGACAGGGGAATCAGCCCCAGCATTTT
>-|-|TRBV5-1|TRBJ2-1
CASSVKAGTKPNEQFF
TGCGCCAGCAGCGTGAAGGCCGGGACAAAACCAAATGAGCAGTTCTTC
>-|-|TRBV4-2|TRBJ2-5
CASSQEFRVRSRPHNQETQYF
TGTGCCAGCAGCCAAGAATTCCGGGTTCGTAGTAGGCCACATAACCAAGAGACCCAGTACTTC
>-|-|TRBV19|TRBJ2-3
CASSSIGGRTDTQYF
TGTGCCAGTAGTTCTATCGGGGGGCGGACAGATACGCAGTATTTT
>TRBD2|-|TRBV4-1|TRBJ2-2
CASRQGLAGERTGELFF
TGCGCCAGCAGACAGGGACTAGCGGGAGAGCGGACCGGGGAGCTGTTTTTT
>-|-|TRBV7-6|TRBJ1-1
CASSLLMDSKNTEAFF
TGTGCCAGCAGCTTACTGATGGACAGCAAGAACACTGAAGCTTTCTTT
>TRBD2|-|TRBV27|TRBJ2-2
CASSSLGLAGSGGGELFF
TGTGCCAGCAGTTCCTTGGGCCTAGCGGGATCCGGGGGCGGGGAGCTGTTTTTT
>TRBD1|-|TRBV4-1|TRBJ2-1
CASSQVRGQAYNEQFF
TGCGCCAGCAGCCAAGTTCGGGGACAGGCATACAATGAGCAGTTCTTC
>TRBD2|-|TRBV6-6|TRBJ2-7
CASNLAGRTYEQYF
TGTGCCAGCAATCTAGCGGGAAGGACCTACGAGCAGTACTTC
>TRBD2|-|TRBV11-3|TRBJ2-2
CASSHQCEGRDTGELFF
TGTGCCAGCAGCCACCAATGTGAAGGGAGGGACACCGGGGAGCTGTTTTTT
>TRBD1|-|TRBV11-2|TRBJ2-7
CASSLPGTGAPYEQYF
TGTGCCAGCAGCTTACCCGGGACAGGGGCCCCCTACGAGCAGTACTTC
>-|few|TRBV29-1|TRBJ2-1
CSVLRDNEQFF
TGCAGTGTACTTAGGGACAATGAGCAGTTCTTC
>-|-|TRBV14|TRBJ1-1
CASSRDTGVNTEAFF
TGTGCCAGCAGCAGGGACACCGGAGTGAACACTGAAGCTTTCTTT
>-|-|TRBV28|TRBJ1-2
CASSYRTYGYTF
TGTGCCAGCAGTTACAGGACGTATGGCTACACCTTC
>TRBD2|-|TRBV6-4|TRBJ2-3
CASTSSTSGTTNTDTQYF
TGTGCCAGCACTAGTTCGACTAGCGGGACTACCAACACAGATACGCAGTATTTT
>TRBD1|once|TRBV5-4|TRBJ1-2
CASSPRGTGFNYGYTF
TGTGCCAGCAGCCCCCGCGGGACAGGGTTTAACTATGGCTACACCTTC
>-|-|TRBV30|TRBJ2-5
CAWSSGQGEETQYF
TGTGCCTGGAGTTCAGGGCAGGGAGAGGAGACCCAGTACTTC
>TRBD2|-|TRBV5-1|TRBJ2-1
CASSLVPTSGIREQFF
TGCGCCAGCAGCTTGGTGCCGACTAGCGGGATTCGGGAGCAGTTCTTC
>TRBD1|-|TRBV4-2|TRBJ2-7
CASSHGQAYEQYF
TGTGCCAGCAGCCATGGACAGGCCTACGAGCAGTACTTC
>TRBD2|-|TRBV2|TRBJ2-7
CASSEELAVYEQYF
TGTGCCAGCAGTGAAGAACTAGCGGTGTACGAGCAGTACTTC
>-|-|TRBV13|TRBJ2-3
CASSLSAVGDTQYF
TGTGCCAGCAGCTTATCAGCGGTCGGGGATACGCAGTATTTT